The 21 T cell receptor beta chains below all came from one sample that was sequenced in a study of spatial heterogeneity in lung cancer. TCRdb reprocessed the 5' RACE reads via MiXCR and lists one record per CDR3 protein. The table shows 2,500 to 3,000 distinct CDR3 sequences, with about 4% occurring only once. Time point reported: sample taken at primary tumor resection. Tumor, nontumor lung or frozen PBMC supplied whole RNA that was sequenced unsorted. The sample consisted of normal lung tissue next to the tumor, taken at surgery. The receptors stem from a female donor with early-stage non-small cell lung cancer.

This clonotype was counted ten times or more. The rearrangement joins TRBV29-1 to TRBJ1-3, with D possibly being TRBD1 (5 bases). Germline-derived CDR1 and CDR2 are SQVTM and ANQGSEA. V lost 7 bases and J 0 bases, leaving 16 bases between the germline ends. The CDR3 is made up of 15 amino acids. The CDR3 bases are TGCAGCGCCCGTGGTATTGGGGGCTCTGGAAACACCATATATTTT. Translation: CSARGIGGSGNTIYF.

This clonotype came up a few times. V gene TRBV7-2 combines with J gene TRBJ1-5, with TRBD1 as a possible D gene (5 bases). CDR3 length equals 16 residues. CDR1 is SGHTA, CDR2 FQGNSA, per germline. V was trimmed by 5 bases and J by 2 bases, leaving 16 bases between them. CDR3 nucleotides: TGTGCCAGCAGCCCAGACAGTTTCCTCGGCAATCAGCCCCAGCATTTT. Protein: CASSPDSFLGNQPQHF. The full variable domain, its missing parts supplied by reference TRBV7-2 and TRBJ1-5, is GAGVSQSPSNKVTEKGKDVELRCDPISGHTALYWYRQSLGQGLEFLIYFQGNSAPDKSGLPSDRFSAERTGGSVSTLTIQRTQQEDSAVYLCASSPDSFLGNQPQHFGDGTRLSIL.

The chain uses TRBV6-1 and TRBJ1-5; 10 bases fit TRBD1. The CDR3 covers 19 residues. V was pared by 6 bases and J by 1 base, with 15 bases of the junction left unmatched. CDR1 and CDR2 (germline): MNHNS, SASEGT. CDR3: CASRATGQGGAQSNQPQHF. The CDR3 DNA reads TGTGCCAGCAGGGCGACCGGACAGGGGGGGGCACAAAGCAATCAGCCCCAGCATTTT.

V usage is TRBV7-2 and J usage is TRBJ2-5; 8 positions agree with TRBD1. Germline-derived CDR1 and CDR2 are SGHTA and FQGNSA. The CDR3 runs to 13 residues. The trim removed 3 bases at V and 4 bases at J, leaving 1 base unmatched. In DNA form, the CDR3 reads TGTGCCAGCAGCTTCACAGGGGGAGAGACCCAGTACTTC. Translating it yields CASSFTGGETQYF.

This clonotype is deemed medium-sized. This chain joins TRBV10-3 and TRBJ2-1; 7 nucleotides align to TRBD2. Losses at the gene ends were 0 bases for V and 4 bases for J; bases not matched to a gene: 9. Looked up from germline, CDR1 is ENHRY and CDR2 is SYGVKD. CDR3 length: 17 amino acids. The CDR3 spells CAISESMAGERYNEQFF. The CDR3 nucleotides are TGTGCCATCAGTGAGTCGATGGCGGGAGAAAGGTACAATGAGCAGTTCTTC.

This clonotype is medium-sized within its sample. The chain uses TRBV9 and TRBJ2-1; tentative D call: TRBD2 (7 bases). Deletions cut 3 bases from V and 8 bases from J, with 21 bases between. Germline V gene sequence: CDR1 SGDLS, CDR2 YYNGEE. The CDR3 sequence is 16 residues long. The CDR3 is CASSALGGALPDEQFF. The CDR3 nucleotides read TGTGCCAGCAGCGCCCTAGGGGGGGCCCTTCCCGATGAGCAGTTCTTC. The full variable domain, its missing parts supplied by reference TRBV9 and TRBJ2-1, is DSGVTQTPKHLITATGQRVTLRCSPRSGDLSVYWYQQSLDQGLQFLIQYYNGEERAKGNILERFSAQQFPDLHSELNLSSLELGDSALYFCASSALGGALPDEQFFGPGTRLTVL.

This clonotype was seen repeatedly, ten times or more. The V gene is TRBV28, the J gene TRBJ1-2; D gene uncertain. The CDR3 is made up of 13 amino acids. The germline CDR1 and CDR2 sequences are MDHEN and SYDVKM. Trimming left V 5 bases short and J 2 bases short, with 9 bases between. Written as DNA, the CDR3 is TGTGCCAGCAGTCCGGTCGGAAACTATGGCTACACCTTC. Protein product: CASSPVGNYGYTF.

This clonotype was detected ten times or more. This chain connects TRBV6-1 to TRBJ2-1, with 12 bases lining up with TRBD2. This CDR3 is built from 16 residues. J was trimmed by 8 bases and V by 2 bases; bases with no gene match: 7. Germline V CDR1 and CDR2: MNHNS, SASEGT. CDR3 residues: CASSEYRLAGEYEQFF. The CDR3 DNA follows: TGTGCCAGCAGTGAATACCGACTAGCGGGAGAATATGAGCAGTTCTTC.

This clonotype came up a few times. This chain joins TRBV6-5 and TRBJ1-2; 7 nucleotides line up with TRBD1. The germline V gene has CDR1 MNHEY and CDR2 SVGAGI. The CDR3 consists of 13 residues. J gave up 8 bases and V 7 bases, and 10 bases lay outside the gene matches. The CDR3 coding sequence is TGTGCCAGCACAAACTACAGGGGAGGCGGCTACACCTTC. Residues: CASTNYRGGGYTF.

This clonotype was detected many times. The rearrangement uses TRBV6-1 and TRBJ2-4; D is perhaps TRBD1 (6 bases). Germline loops: CDR1 MNHNS, CDR2 SASEGT. CDR3 length: 16 amino acids. Trimming cost V 7 bases and J 0 bases, with 16 bases left between them. The CDR3 bases are TGTGCCAGCAACGACGGACAGACAATAGCCAAAAACATTCAGTACTTC. Translation gives CASNDGQTIAKNIQYF.

This clonotype showed up many times. The chain has TRBV3-1 and TRBJ2-1; tentatively, D is TRBD1 (6 bases). With 2 bases removed from V and 9 bases from J, the gap between germline ends came to 8 bases. The V gene's germline CDR1 is LGHDT and CDR2 YNNKEL (reference sequence). The CDR3 has 12 residues. The CDR3 here is CASSQQGREQFF. The CDR3 DNA is TGTGCCAGCAGCCAACAGGGGCGTGAGCAGTTCTTC.

By its share, this clonotype is large. Written as DNA, the CDR3 is TGTGCCAGCAGCTTAGGGCACAGGTCCAAAAACATTCAGTACTTC. Encoded protein: CASSLGHRSKNIQYF. The gene calls are TRBV11-2 and TRBJ2-4; weak D call: TRBD1 (5 bases). Trimming cost V 1 base and J 2 bases, with 9 bases left between them. Germline loops: CDR1 SGHAT, CDR2 FQNNGV. CDR3 length equals 15 residues.

This clonotype qualifies as medium-sized. V gene TRBV7-2 combines with J gene TRBJ2-7; D gene ambiguous. The CDR3 contains 13 residues. Per the germline V gene, CDR1 is SGHTA and CDR2 is FQGNSA. Trimming took off 5 bases at V and 7 bases at J, with 15 bases between the two ends. In nucleotides, the CDR3 is TGTGCCAGCAGCCACCGCTGGGCTGAGGAGCAGTACTTC. Translating gives CASSHRWAEEQYF.

The sample holds a few counts of this clonotype. The chain carries TRBV30 and TRBJ1-4; 7 bases match TRBD1. The CDR3 loop spans 15 amino acids. J gave up 2 bases and V 5 bases, and 8 bases lay outside the gene matches. Germline CDR1 is GTSNPN and CDR2 is SVGIG (reference sequence). CDR3: CAWGTAIGTNEKLFF. The CDR3, as DNA: TGTGCCTGGGGGACAGCGATTGGGACTAATGAAAAACTGTTTTTT.

This clonotype was picked up many times. CDR3 coding DNA: TGTGCCAGCAGTCCTGTCCCGGGACAGGGAGATACGCAGTATTTT. It codes for CASSPVPGQGDTQYF. This chain connects TRBV6-2 or TRBV6-3 to TRBJ2-3; 9 bases match TRBD1. The V and J ends lost 5 bases and 5 bases, in that order; junction bases with no gene match: 8. CDR3 size: 15 residues. Per the germline V gene, CDR1 is MNHEY and CDR2 is SVGEGT.

This clonotype is classed as medium-sized (0.01 to 0.1%). The chain carries TRBV20-1 and TRBJ1-2; no reliable D call. CDR1 is DFQATT, CDR2 SNEGSKA, per germline (reference sequence). Between the trimmed V and J ends, which lost 6 bases and 2 bases, there was a span of 10 bases. The CDR3 has 12 amino acids. DNA for the CDR3: TGCAGTGCCCCTGGACGGAACTATGGCTACACCTTC. As protein: CSAPGRNYGYTF.

Sample share makes this clonotype medium-sized (0.01 to 0.1%). The chain couples TRBV7-3 to TRBJ1-2; D is ambiguous. The ends were cut back, 5 bases at V and 2 bases at J, with 12 bases in the middle. Germline CDR1 and CDR2: SGHTA and FQGTGA. The CDR3 is made up of 14 amino acids. The CDR3 is CASSPGRENYGYTF. The CDR3 DNA sequence: TGTGCCAGCAGCCCCGGGCGTGAAAACTATGGCTACACCTTC.

In this sample, this clonotype is medium-sized (0.01 to 0.1%). The gene calls are TRBV6-5 and TRBJ2-3; TRBD1 might be the D (6 bases). The V gene's germline CDR1 is MNHEY and CDR2 SVGAGI. Trimming took 5 bases from V and 5 from J, leaving 8 bases between them. The CDR3 covers 12 residues. The CDR3 reads CASSKGVDTQYF. The CDR3 bases are TGTGCCAGCAGTAAGGGGGTAGATACGCAGTATTTT.

The chain has TRBV28 and TRBJ2-2, with TRBD1 identical over 12 bases. V lost 3 bases and J lost 6; bases outside the gene matches: 5. CDR3 size: 16 residues. CDR1 is MDHEN, CDR2 SYDVKM, per germline. DNA of the CDR3: TGTGCCAGCAGTTTGGGGACAGGGGGCAAGTCCGGGGAGCTGTTTTTT. Protein sequence: CASSLGTGGKSGELFF.

This clonotype has a count of ten or more. The chain joins TRBV6-1 to TRBJ1-4; D not resolved. The V and J ends lost 0 bases and 2 bases respectively, with 13 bases between them. Per germline, CDR1 MNHNS and CDR2 SASEGT. The CDR3 spans 17 residues. The CDR3 region has the DNA TGTGCCAGCAGTGAAGCATCGGGGTCGGCTACTAATGAAAAACTGTTTTTT. Its translation: CASSEASGSATNEKLFF.

Ten or more counts support this clonotype. This rearrangement joins TRBV7-9 to TRBJ2-1; TRBD2 might be the D (6 bases). The ends were cut back, 0 bases at V and 5 bases at J, with 11 bases in the middle. CDR3 length equals 15 residues. The V gene's germline CDR1 is SEHNR and CDR2 FQNEAQ (reference sequence). The CDR3 nucleotides are TGTGCCAGCAGCTTAGCCGGGAGTAGGAACAATGAGCAGTTCTTC. Its protein is CASSLAGSRNNEQFF.